The 11 T cell receptor beta chains below were found in one sample sequenced in a study of T cell responses to AZD1222 COVID-19 vaccine. Method: immunoSEQ multiplex PCR; TCRdb's copy keeps in-frame clones and lacks some. The sample includes some 120,000 clones, about 86% of them seen just once. The sequencing here drew on peripheral blood, taken on day 0 of AZD1222 vaccination. These receptors were collected from an adult in good health.

This chain links TRBV27 with TRBJ1-3, with 7 bases fitting TRBD1. The CDR3 length is 13 residues. The germline V gene has CDR1 MNHEY and CDR2 SMNVEV (reference sequence). V gave up 5 bases and J gave up 3 bases; unmatched junction bases: 1. The CDR3, as DNA: TGTGCCAGCAGTCCAGGGGGTGGAAACACCATATATTTT. Its translation: CASSPGGGNTIYF.

The chain recombines TRBV29-1 with TRBJ1-4; weak D call: TRBD1 (6 bases). This CDR3 contains 14 residues. Germline CDR1 SQVTM, CDR2 ANQGSEA. The V gene lost 7 bases and the J gene lost 4 bases, with 16 bases spanning the gap. The CDR3, as DNA: TGCAGCGCACAGGGCGCTACTCATAATGAAAAACTGTTTTTT. Protein sequence: CSAQGATHNEKLFF.

The rearrangement uses TRBV27 and TRBJ2-1; 8 bases are shared with TRBD1. Germline V gene sequence: CDR1 MNHEY, CDR2 SMNVEV (reference sequence). The CDR3 length is 14 residues. The ends lost 3 bases at V and 10 bases at J; junction bases unmatched: 8. The CDR3 loop reads CASSFPDRVGEQFF. The CDR3 region has the DNA TGTGCCAGCAGTTTCCCGGACAGGGTGGGAGAGCAGTTCTTC.

This chain connects TRBV10-3 to TRBJ2-7; D may correspond to TRBD1 or TRBD2 (5 bases each). CDR3 size: 12 residues. In germline, CDR1 is ENHRY, CDR2 SYGVKD. V gave up 8 bases and J gave up 3 bases, with 11 bases separating them. CDR3 sequence reads: CAIGTAHYEQYF. Written as DNA, the CDR3 is TGTGCCATCGGGACGGCTCACTACGAGCAGTACTTC.

The J gene is TRBJ2-7, the V gene TRBV7-2, with D possibly TRBD2 on 7 matching bases. CDR1 and CDR2 (germline): SGHTA, FQGNSA. Trimming took off 1 base at V and 4 bases at J, with 17 bases between the two ends. CDR3 size: 16 residues. The CDR3 reads CASSLEGGTGSYEQYF. The DNA for the CDR3 is TGTGCCAGCAGCTTAGAGGGGGGGACGGGATCTTACGAGCAGTACTTC.

J is TRBJ1-1 and V is TRBV6-6, with D perhaps TRBD1 (6 bases). The germline gives CDR1 MNHNY, CDR2 SVGAGI (reference sequence). The CDR3 contains 14 residues. Trimming stripped 2 bases from V and 1 base from J, with 8 bases between. This chain's CDR3 is CASSYETGNTEAFF. For the CDR3, the DNA is TGTGCCAGCAGTTACGAGACAGGGAACACTGAAGCTTTCTTT.

This clone has only one observation. This chain links TRBV6-1 with TRBJ1-1, with 7 positions matching TRBD1. Trimming at V came to 3 bases and at J to 1 base, leaving 5 bases not matched to a gene. The CDR3 spans 15 residues. Germline assignment: CDR1 MNHNS and CDR2 SASEGT. The CDR3 DNA sequence: TGTGCCAGCAGTGAGACAGGGCGGGAGAACACTGAAGCTTTCTTT. It translates to CASSETGRENTEAFF.

The chain recombines TRBV6-1 with TRBJ1-5, with 12 nucleotides matching TRBD1. Germline V CDR1 and CDR2: MNHNS, SASEGT. The CDR3 consists of 17 residues. Trimming took 4 bases from V and 2 from J; bases not matched to a gene: 6. The CDR3: CASSAGTGGRGNQPQHF. The CDR3 region has the DNA TGTGCCAGCAGTGCCGGGACAGGGGGCCGCGGCAATCAGCCCCAGCATTTT.

The rearrangement uses TRBV28 and TRBJ1-6; possibly TRBD1 for D (5 bases). The CDR3 extends over 15 amino acids. Germline values: CDR1 MDHEN, CDR2 SYDVKM. The V end lost 6 bases, the J end lost 5 bases, and 14 bases lay between the germline ends. The CDR3 here is CASSPVAGNNSPLHF. Written as DNA, the CDR3 is TGTGCCAGCAGCCCCGTGGCAGGGAATAATTCACCCCTCCACTTT.

The CDR3 DNA reads as TGTGCCAGCAGCTTTAGGGTAGGAGACTCACCCCTCCACTTT. This gives the protein CASSFRVGDSPLHF. This sequence joins TRBV11-2 and TRBJ1-6; D remains ambiguous. This CDR3 has 14 residues. Trimming pared 3 bases from V and 10 bases from J, leaving 13 bases between. Germline V gene lookup returns CDR1 SGHAT and CDR2 FQNNGV.

J is TRBJ1-2 and V is TRBV5-1; 10 bases line up with TRBD1. The trim removed 4 bases at V and 7 bases at J, leaving 10 bases unmatched. CDR1 is SGHRS, CDR2 YFSETQ, per germline. This CDR3 has 15 residues. CDR3 residues: CASSRGTGEEGGYTF. The CDR3 nucleotides read TGCGCCAGCAGCCGCGGGACAGGGGAGGAAGGTGGCTACACCTTC.